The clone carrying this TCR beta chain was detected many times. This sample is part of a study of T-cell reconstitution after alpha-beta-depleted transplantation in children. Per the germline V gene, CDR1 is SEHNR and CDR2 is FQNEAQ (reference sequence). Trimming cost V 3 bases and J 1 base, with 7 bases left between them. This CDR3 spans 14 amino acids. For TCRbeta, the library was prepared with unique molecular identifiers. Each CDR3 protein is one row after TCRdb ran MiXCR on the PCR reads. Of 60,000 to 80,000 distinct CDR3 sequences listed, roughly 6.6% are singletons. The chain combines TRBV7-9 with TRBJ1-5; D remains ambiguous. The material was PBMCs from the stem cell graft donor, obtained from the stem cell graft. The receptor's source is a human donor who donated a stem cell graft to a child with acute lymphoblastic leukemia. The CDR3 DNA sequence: TGTGCCAGCAGCTTTGGACCAAGCAATCAGCCCCAGCATTTT. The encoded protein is CASSFGPSNQPQHF.